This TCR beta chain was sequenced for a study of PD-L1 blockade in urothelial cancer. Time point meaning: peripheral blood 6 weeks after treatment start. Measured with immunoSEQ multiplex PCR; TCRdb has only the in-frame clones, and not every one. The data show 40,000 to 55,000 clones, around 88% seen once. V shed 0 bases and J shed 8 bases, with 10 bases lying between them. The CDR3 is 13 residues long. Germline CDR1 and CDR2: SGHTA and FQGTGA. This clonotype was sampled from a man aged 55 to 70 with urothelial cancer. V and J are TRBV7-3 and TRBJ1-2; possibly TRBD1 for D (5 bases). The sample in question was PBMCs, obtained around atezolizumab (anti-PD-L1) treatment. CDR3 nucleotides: TGTGCCAGCAGCTTAACGGGGAGGGGAGGCTACACCTTC. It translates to CASSLTGRGGYTF.